This TCR beta chain came from a study of neurological immune-mediated disorders. TCRdb recomputed calls from the 5' RACE reads with MiXCR, one row per CDR3 protein. The table includes roughly 60,000 distinct CDR3 sequences, around 3.5% detected once. Study observations and caveats: CDR3 amino acid sequences of expanded clones were not shared across subjects, a result suggesting private repertoires in all groups. When grouped phylogenetically, the repertoires of 18 of the 34 multiple sclerosis patients fell together in one related-CDR3 cluster, which is a possible signature.

This CDR3 region has 19 residues. With 4 bases clipped from V and 0 bases from J, the junction kept 14 bases outside the gene matches. Germline-derived CDR1 and CDR2 are SGHVS and FNYEAQ. This clonotype was recorded a few times. Its matching antigen is unknown. The sequenced sample consisted of PBMCs. The TCR originated in a woman aged 25 to 39 with multiple sclerosis. The rearrangement uses TRBV7-6 and TRBJ2-1; 8 bases agree with TRBD2. CDR3 in amino acids: CASSWDSPSGGNSYNEQFF. The CDR3, as DNA: TGTGCCAGCAGCTGGGATTCCCCGTCGGGGGGGAACTCCTACAATGAGCAGTTCTTC.